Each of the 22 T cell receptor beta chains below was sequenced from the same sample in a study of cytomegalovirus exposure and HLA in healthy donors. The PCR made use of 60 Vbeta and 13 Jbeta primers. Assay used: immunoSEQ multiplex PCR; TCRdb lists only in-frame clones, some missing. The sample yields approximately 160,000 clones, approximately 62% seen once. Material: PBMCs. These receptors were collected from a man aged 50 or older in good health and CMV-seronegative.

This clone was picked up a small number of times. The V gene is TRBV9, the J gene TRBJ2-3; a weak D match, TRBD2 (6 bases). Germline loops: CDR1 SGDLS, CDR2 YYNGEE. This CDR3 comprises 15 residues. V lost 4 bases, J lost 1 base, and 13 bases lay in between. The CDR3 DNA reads TGTGCCAGCAGCCGTCTGACGGGGGGCACAGATACGCAGTATTTT. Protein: CASSRLTGGTDTQYF.

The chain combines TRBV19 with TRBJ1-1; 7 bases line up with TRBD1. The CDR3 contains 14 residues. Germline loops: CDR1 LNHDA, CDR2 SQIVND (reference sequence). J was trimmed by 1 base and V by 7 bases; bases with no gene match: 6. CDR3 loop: CASNPGTENTEAFF. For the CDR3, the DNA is TGTGCCAGTAACCCCGGGACAGAGAACACTGAAGCTTTCTTT.

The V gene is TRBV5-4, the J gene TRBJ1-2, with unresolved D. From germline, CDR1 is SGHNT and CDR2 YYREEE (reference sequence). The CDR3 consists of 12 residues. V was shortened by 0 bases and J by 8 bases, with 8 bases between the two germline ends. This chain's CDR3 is CASSLEGSGYTF. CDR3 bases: TGTGCCAGCAGCTTGGAAGGGAGCGGCTACACCTTC.

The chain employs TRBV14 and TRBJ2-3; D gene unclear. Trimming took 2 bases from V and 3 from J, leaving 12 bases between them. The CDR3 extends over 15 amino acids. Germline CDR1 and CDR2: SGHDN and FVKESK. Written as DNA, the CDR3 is TGTGCCAGCAGCCAACAGGTTCACATTACAGATACGCAGTATTTT. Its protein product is CASSQQVHITDTQYF.

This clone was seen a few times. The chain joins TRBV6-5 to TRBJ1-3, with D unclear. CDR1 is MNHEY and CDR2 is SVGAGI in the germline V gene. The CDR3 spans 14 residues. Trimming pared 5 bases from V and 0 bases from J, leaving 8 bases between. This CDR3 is CASSQRSSGNTIYF. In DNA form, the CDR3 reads TGTGCCAGCAGTCAAAGGAGCTCTGGAAACACCATATATTTT.

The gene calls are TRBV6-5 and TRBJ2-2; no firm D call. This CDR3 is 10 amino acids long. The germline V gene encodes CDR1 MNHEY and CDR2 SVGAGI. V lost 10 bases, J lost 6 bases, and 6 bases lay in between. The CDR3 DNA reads TGTGCCACCCGTTCCGGGGAGCTGTTTTTT. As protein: CATRSGELFF.

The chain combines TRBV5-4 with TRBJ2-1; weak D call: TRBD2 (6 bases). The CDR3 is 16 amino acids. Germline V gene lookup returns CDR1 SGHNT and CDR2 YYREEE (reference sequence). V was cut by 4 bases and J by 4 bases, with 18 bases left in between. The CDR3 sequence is CASSPEGQRVYNEQFF. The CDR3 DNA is TGTGCCAGCAGCCCGGAAGGCCAGCGGGTTTACAATGAGCAGTTCTTC.

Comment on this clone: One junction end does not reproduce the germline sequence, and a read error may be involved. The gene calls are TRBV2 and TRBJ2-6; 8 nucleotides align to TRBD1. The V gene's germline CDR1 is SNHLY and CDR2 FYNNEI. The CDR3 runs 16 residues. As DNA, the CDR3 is TGTGCCAGCACCCCGGGACAGGCCCGTGGGCCCAACGTCCTGACTTTC. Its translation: CASTPGQARGPNVLTF.

The CDR3 loop reads CASSLLQGLSNQPQHF. The CDR3 region has the DNA TGTGCCAGCAGCCTCCTACAGGGCCTAAGCAATCAGCCCCAGCATTTT. The chain recombines TRBV2 with TRBJ1-5; a weak D match, TRBD1 (6 bases). This CDR3 region has 16 residues. The germline V and J ends were trimmed by 6 bases and 1 base, with 16 bases remaining between them. CDR1 and CDR2 from the germline V gene are SNHLY and FYNNEI.

DNA of the CDR3: TGTGCCAGCAGCTTAGCGGCTAGCGAAGTGGAGACCCAGTACTTC. Protein sequence: CASSLAASEVETQYF. The chain links TRBV11-2 to TRBJ2-5; D might be TRBD2 (6 bases). Germline CDR1 reads SGHAT; CDR2 reads FQNNGV. The V end was cut by 1 base, the J end by 5 bases, with 14 bases between. The CDR3 is made up of 15 amino acids. The entire variable domain, with the rest obtained from reference TRBV11-2 and TRBJ2-5, is as follows: EAGVAQSPRYKIIEKRQSVAFWCNPISGHATLYWYQQILGQGPKLLIQFQNNGVVDDSQLPKDRFSAERLKGVDSTLKIQPAKLEDSAVYLCASSLAASEVETQYFGPGTRLLVL.

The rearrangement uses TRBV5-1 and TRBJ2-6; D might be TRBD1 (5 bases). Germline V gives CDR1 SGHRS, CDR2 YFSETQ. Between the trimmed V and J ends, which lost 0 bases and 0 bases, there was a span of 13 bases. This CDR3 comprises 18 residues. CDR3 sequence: CASSLVSSRDSGANVLTF. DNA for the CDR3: TGCGCCAGCAGCTTGGTTAGTAGCAGGGACTCTGGGGCCAACGTCCTGACTTTC.

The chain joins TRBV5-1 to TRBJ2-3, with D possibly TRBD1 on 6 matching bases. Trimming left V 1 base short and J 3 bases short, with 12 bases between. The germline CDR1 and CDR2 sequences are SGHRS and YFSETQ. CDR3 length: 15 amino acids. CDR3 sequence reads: CASSLSGVRTDTQYF. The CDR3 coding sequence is TGCGCCAGCAGCTTGTCAGGGGTAAGAACAGATACGCAGTATTTT.

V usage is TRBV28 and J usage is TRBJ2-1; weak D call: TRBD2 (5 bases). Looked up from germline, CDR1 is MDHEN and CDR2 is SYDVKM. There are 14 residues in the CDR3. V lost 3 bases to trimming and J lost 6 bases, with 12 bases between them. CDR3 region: CASSFIPSTNEQFF. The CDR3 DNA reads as TGTGCCAGCAGTTTCATCCCTAGCACCAATGAGCAGTTCTTC.

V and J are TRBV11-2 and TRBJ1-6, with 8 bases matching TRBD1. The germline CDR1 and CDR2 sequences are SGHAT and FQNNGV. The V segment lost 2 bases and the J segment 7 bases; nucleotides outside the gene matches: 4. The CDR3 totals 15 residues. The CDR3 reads CASSLLGQGNSPLHF. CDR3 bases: TGTGCCAGCAGCTTACTAGGACAGGGAAATTCACCCCTCCACTTT.

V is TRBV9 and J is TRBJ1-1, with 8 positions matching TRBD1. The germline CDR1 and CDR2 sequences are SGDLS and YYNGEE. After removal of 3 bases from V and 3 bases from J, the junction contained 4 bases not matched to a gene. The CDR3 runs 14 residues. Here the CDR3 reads CASSAGQVDTEAFF. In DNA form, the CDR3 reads TGTGCCAGCAGCGCGGGACAGGTGGACACTGAAGCTTTCTTT.

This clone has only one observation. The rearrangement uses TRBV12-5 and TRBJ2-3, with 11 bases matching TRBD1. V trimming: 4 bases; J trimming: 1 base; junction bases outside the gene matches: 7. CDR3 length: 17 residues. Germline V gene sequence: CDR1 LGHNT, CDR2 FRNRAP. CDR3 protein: CASGSPWTGGRTDTQYF. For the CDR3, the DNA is TGTGCTAGTGGTTCCCCATGGACAGGGGGCCGCACAGATACGCAGTATTTT.

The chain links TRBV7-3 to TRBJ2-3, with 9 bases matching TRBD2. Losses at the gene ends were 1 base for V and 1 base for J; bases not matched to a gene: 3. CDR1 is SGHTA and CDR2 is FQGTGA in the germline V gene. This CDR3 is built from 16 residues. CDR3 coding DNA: TGTGCCAGCAGCTTAAGGGCGGGGGGGCGCACAGATACGCAGTATTTT. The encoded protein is CASSLRAGGRTDTQYF.

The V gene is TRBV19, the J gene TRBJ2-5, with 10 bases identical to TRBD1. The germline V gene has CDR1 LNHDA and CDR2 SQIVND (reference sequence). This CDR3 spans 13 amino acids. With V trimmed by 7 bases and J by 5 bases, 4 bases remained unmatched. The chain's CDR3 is CASNSGQGETQYF. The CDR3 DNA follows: TGTGCCAGTAATTCGGGACAGGGGGAGACCCAGTACTTC.

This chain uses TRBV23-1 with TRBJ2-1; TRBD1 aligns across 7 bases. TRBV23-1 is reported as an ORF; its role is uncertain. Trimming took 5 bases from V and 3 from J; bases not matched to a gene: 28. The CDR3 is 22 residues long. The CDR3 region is CASSCDRVQFCQPNSIYNEQFF. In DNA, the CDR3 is TGCGCCAGCAGTTGTGACAGGGTACAATTTTGCCAGCCCAATTCAATCTACAATGAGCAGTTCTTC.

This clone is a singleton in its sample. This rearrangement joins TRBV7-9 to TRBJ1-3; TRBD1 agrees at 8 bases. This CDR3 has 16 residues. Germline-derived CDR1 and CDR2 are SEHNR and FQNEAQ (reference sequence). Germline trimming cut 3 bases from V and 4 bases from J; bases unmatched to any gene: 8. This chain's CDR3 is CASSFTDREGGNTIYF. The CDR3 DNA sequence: TGTGCCAGCAGCTTCACGGACAGGGAAGGGGGAAACACCATATATTTT.

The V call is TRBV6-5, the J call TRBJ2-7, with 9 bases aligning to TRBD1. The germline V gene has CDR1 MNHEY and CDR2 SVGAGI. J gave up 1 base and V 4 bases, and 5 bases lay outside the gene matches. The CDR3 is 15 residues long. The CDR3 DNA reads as TGTGCCAGCAGTTCAGGACAGGGGATTTCCTACGAGCAGTACTTC. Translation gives CASSSGQGISYEQYF.

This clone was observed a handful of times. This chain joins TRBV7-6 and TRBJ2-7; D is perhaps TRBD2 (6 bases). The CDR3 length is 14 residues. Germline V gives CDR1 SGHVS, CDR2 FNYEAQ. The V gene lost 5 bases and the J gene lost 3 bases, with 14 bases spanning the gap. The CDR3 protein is CASSDPGVDYEQYF. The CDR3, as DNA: TGTGCCAGCAGCGACCCGGGGGTTGACTACGAGCAGTACTTC.